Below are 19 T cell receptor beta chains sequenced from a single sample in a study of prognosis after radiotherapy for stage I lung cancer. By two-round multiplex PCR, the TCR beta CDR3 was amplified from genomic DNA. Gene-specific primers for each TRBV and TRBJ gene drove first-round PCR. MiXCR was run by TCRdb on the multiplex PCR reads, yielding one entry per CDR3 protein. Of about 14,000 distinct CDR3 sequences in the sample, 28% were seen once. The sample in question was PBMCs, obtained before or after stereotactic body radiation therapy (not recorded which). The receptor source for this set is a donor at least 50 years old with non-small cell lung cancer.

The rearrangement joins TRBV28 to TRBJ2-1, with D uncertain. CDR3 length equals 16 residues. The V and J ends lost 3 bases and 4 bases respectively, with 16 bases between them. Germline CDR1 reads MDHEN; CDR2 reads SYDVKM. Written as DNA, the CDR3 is TGTGCCAGCAGTTTTTCACACACGGGCGCATACAATGAGCAGTTCTTC. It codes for CASSFSHTGAYNEQFF.

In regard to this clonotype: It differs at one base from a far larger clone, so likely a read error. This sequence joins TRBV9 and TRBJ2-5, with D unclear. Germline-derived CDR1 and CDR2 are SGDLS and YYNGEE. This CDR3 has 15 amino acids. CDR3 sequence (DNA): TGTGCCAGCAGCCCAGGCGTGGGGTCCCACAATGAGCAGCTCTTC. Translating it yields CASSPGVGSHNEQLF.

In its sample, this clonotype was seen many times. The CDR3 bases are TGTGCCAGCAGTTTAAATGTACTCATGAACACTGAAGCTTTCTTT. It yields the protein CASSLNVLMNTEAFF. The chain carries TRBV27 and TRBJ1-1, with D uncertain. V dropped 2 bases and J dropped 0 bases, with 10 bases sitting between them. This CDR3 is built from 15 residues. Germline-derived CDR1 and CDR2 are MNHEY and SMNVEV (reference sequence).

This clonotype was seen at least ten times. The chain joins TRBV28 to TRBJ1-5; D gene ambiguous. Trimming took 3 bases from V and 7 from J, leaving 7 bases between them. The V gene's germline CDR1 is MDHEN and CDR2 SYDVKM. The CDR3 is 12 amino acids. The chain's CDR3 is CASSFLSQPQHF. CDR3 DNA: TGTGCCAGCAGTTTCTTGAGCCAGCCCCAGCATTTT.

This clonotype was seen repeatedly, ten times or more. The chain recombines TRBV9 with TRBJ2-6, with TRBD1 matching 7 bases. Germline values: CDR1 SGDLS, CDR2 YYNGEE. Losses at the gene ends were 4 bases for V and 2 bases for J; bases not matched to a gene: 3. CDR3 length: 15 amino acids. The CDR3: CASSLQGAGANVLTF. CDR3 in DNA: TGTGCCAGCAGCCTTCAGGGGGCTGGGGCCAACGTCCTGACTTTC.

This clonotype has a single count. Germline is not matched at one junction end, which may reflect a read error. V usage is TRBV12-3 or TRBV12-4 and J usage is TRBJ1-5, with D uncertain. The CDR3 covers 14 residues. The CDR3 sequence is CARSSLVWGQPQHF. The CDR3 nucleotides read TGTGCCAGAAGTTCATTAGTATGGGGACAGCCCCAGCATTTT.

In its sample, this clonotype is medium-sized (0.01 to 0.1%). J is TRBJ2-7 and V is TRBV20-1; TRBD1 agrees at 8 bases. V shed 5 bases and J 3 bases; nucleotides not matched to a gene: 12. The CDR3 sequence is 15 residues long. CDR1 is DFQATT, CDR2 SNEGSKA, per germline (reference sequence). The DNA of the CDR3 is TGCAGTGCTCCCACCCTACGGGGACAGGTCTACGAGCAGTACTTC. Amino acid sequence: CSAPTLRGQVYEQYF.

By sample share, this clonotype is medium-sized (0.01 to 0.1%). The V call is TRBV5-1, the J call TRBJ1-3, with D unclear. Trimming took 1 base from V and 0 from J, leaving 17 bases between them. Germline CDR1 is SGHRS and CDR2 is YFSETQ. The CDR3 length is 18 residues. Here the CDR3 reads CASSLQALRWGSGNTIYF. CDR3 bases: TGCGCCAGCAGCTTGCAGGCCCTAAGATGGGGCTCTGGAAACACCATATATTTT. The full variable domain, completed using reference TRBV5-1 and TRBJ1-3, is KAGVTQTPRYLIKTRGQQVTLSCSPISGHRSVSWYQQTPGQGLQFLFEYFSETQRNKGNFPGRFSGRQFSNSRSEMNVSTLELGDSALYLCASSLQALRWGSGNTIYFGEGSWLTVV.

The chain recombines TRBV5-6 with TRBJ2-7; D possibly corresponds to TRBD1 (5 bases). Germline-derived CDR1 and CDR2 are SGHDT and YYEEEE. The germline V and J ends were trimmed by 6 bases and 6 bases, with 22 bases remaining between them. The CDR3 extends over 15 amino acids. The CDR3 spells CASIPYQGGTCEQYF. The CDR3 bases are TGTGCCAGCATCCCTTATCAGGGTGGAACCTGCGAGCAGTACTTC.

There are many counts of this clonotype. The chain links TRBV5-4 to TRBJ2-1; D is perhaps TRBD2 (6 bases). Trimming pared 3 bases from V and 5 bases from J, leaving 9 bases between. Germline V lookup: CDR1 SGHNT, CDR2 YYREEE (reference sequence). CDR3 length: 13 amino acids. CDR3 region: CASSSGSHNEQFF. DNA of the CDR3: TGTGCCAGCAGCTCCGGGAGTCACAATGAGCAGTTCTTC.

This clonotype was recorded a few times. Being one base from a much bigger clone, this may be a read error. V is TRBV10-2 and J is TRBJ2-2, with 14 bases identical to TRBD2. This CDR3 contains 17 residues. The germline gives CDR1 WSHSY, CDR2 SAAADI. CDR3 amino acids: CASIKGLAGVRAGELSF. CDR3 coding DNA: TGCGCCAGCATCAAGGGACTAGCGGGAGTTCGGGCCGGGGAGCTGTCTTTT.

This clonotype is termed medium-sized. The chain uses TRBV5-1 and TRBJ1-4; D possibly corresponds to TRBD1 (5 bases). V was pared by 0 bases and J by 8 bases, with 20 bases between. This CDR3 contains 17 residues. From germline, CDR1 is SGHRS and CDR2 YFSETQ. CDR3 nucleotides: TGCGCCAGCAGCTTGGGACTTGGAAAGGGGCGTGAGGAAAAACTGTTTTTT. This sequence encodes CASSLGLGKGREEKLFF.

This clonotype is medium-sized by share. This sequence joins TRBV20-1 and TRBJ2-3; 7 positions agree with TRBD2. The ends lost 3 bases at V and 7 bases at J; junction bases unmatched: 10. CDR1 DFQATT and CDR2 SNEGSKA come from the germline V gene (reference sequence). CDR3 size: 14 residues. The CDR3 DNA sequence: TGCAGTGCTAGTGGGGGGAGGGCCCTAAATACGCAGTATTTT. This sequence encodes CSASGGRALNTQYF.

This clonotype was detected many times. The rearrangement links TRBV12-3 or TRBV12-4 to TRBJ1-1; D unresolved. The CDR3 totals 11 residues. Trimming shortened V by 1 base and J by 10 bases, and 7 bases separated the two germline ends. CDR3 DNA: TGTGCCAGCAGTTTAGGTAGGCCAGCTTTCTTT. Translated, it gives CASSLGRPAFF.

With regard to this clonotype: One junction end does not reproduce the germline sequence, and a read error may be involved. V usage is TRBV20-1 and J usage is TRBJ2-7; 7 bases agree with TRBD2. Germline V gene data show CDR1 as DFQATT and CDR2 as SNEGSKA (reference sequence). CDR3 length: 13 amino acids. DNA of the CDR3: TGCAGTGCTGCGCGGGGGTTTGTGGGCGAGCTGTACTTC. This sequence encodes CSAARGFVGELYF.

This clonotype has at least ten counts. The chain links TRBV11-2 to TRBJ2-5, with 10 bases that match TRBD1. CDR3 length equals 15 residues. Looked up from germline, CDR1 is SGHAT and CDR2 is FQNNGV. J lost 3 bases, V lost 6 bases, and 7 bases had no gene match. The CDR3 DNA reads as TGTGCCAGCAGGGCAAGGACAGGGGGTAAAGAGACCCAGTACTTC. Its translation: CASRARTGGKETQYF.

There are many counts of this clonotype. The CDR3 sequence is CASSPLGQGLSGANVLTF. The CDR3 bases are TGCGCCAGCAGCCCGCTGGGACAGGGGCTATCTGGGGCCAACGTCCTGACTTTC. The chain has TRBV5-1 and TRBJ2-6; 10 bases agree with TRBD1. V shed 4 bases and J 1 base; nucleotides not matched to a gene: 8. The CDR3 covers 18 residues. CDR1 and CDR2 (germline): SGHRS, YFSETQ.

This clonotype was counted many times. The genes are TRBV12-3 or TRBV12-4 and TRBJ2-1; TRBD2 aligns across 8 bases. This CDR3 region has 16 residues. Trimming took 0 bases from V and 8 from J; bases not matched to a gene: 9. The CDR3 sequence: CASSLAPREGRDEQFF. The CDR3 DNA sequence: TGTGCCAGCAGTTTAGCCCCACGGGAGGGCCGGGATGAGCAGTTCTTC.

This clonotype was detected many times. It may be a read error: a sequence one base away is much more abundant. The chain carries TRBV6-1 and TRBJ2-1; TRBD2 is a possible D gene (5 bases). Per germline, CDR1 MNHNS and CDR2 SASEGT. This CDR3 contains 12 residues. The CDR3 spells CASGRSYNERFF. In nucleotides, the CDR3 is TGTGCCAGCGGGAGATCCTACAATGAGCGGTTCTTC.